Sequencing of this TCR beta chain was carried out in a study of shared clonotypes between healthy human individuals (dated by TCRdb to 2020 to 2021). For the study in its entirety: The cohort comprised a couple of women and three men aged 18 to 49 years. For each donor, three plates each were used for CD4 naive and CD4 memory, two plates were used for CD8 naive, and one plate was used for CD8 memory. Blood TCR repertoires of four to six healthy adults were deeply sequenced to estimate repertoire size and the extent of clonotype sharing between individuals. To increase sequencing depth and limit assay-specific biases, different laboratories used diverse techniques to prepare libraries and sequence TCR repertoires. Per donor, leukapheresis produced somewhere between about 0.94 and 8.9 billion PBMCs. What the authors observed across the whole study: Clonotypes shared by all four sorted-subset donors showed higher generation probabilities than non-shared clonotypes. Rarefaction of sorted-subset datasets indicated incomplete sequencing despite the large sequencing depth. Only blood was sampled, and tissue TCR repertoires likely differ from those in blood. When several donors were compared, the shared fraction of clonotypes was around 5.1% for naive CD4, around 3.5% for naive CD8, 2% to 2.5% for memory CD4, and under 0.5% for memory CD8. Pairwise subsampling indicated that sequencing depth was expected to affect the degree of clonotype sharing among donors. Naive subsets generally had larger estimated clonotype richness than memory subsets did. The genetic and exposure-history diversity represented was limited by the small number of donors.

According to the germline V gene (reference sequence), CDR1 reads SGHNT and CDR2 reads YYREEE. V loses 4 bases at its end and J loses 1 base; junction bases beyond the gene matches: 14. Counted from cysteine to phenylalanine, this CDR3 has 17 amino acids. CDR3 DNA only is kept here, 51 bases in frame from base 1. The donors were healthy, HIV-negative adults with no recently reported acute infections or vaccinations. Every donor was a Caucasian adult residing in Nashville, Tennessee, USA. CD4+ T cells were enriched by magnetic negative selection, after which naive cells were positively selected on CD45RA and the negative fraction was taken as the memory subset. Blood was obtained by leukapheresis, after which PBMCs were separated by Ficoll-Histopaque density gradient centrifugation and cryopreserved in liquid nitrogen vapor phase. Analytical flow cytometry was used to check the purity and quantity of every magnetically sorted T cell population. Genomic DNA was isolated from every sorted fraction and measured by UV absorbance on a Nanodrop 2000c.

This clone was counted only a few times. It has no known antigen specificity. The sample holds no much larger clone one base away, and base qualities are not on file. Using the deep immunoSEQ assay, TCR CDR3 regions were amplified from genomic DNA by multiplex PCR. For each cell subset, the extracted genomic DNA was distributed evenly across all wells of several immunoSEQ 96-well plates, and each plate served as one replicate. For sorted subsets, approximately 190 ng of genomic DNA, equivalent to around 30,000 T cell genomes, went into each replicate PCR. Purified libraries were measured with a Qubit 3.0 fluorometer, size-checked on a Bioanalyzer 2100, and measured again with the KAPA Library Quantification kit. Every immunoSEQ 96-well plate was sequenced on a separate single-read 150-cycle Illumina NextSeq 550 flow cell. In the paper's pipeline: The immunoSEQ output contained only junctional sequences without quality scores, so filtering could not match that applied to full-length reads. Sequences were annotated with PyIR, a Python wrapper for IgBLAST v1.9, using IMGT germline references to assign V/J genes and CDR3. Any read was removed if the V/J assignment was weak (E-value above 1e-6), the CDR3 was missing, or the read contained stop codons, out-of-frame junctions, or ambiguous translated residues. A V3J clonotype was defined by an identical inferred V gene, J gene, and CDR3 amino acid sequence. The percentage overlap between two repertoires was calculated by dividing the number of shared unique clonotypes by the size of the smaller repertoire. Repertoire richness was assessed with RTK rarefaction, the Chao1 estimator, and Recon v2.1 estimates of unobserved clonotypes. For all TCRbeta clonotypes obtained by the gDNA method from a handful of donors, generation probabilities were computed with OLGA. TCRdb limited this immuneACCESS table to in-frame rearrangements with V and J called. A share of clones is missing; checked studies link under half to unresolved V genes, and the rest is unexplained. The DNA was the basis for D and trimming; V, J and clone size are from that table. The sample profile shows about 1 million clones; roughly 70% of them were found once. The ten largest make up about 1.5% of the sample.

The sequence was collected from a man in his late teens or twenties in good health. The specimen sequenced was memory CD4+ T cells sorted from blood. Per the publication, the cell subset or site label means: CD45RA-negative fraction. Recombination connected TRBV5-4 to TRBJ2-7; the central 7 bases match TRBD1. The nucleotide sequence reads as follows: TGTGCCAGCAGCCGGGGATCCGGGACAGCCAATTCCTACGAGCAGTACTTC. This is translated as CASSRGSGTANSYEQYF. The entire variable domain, with the stretches around the CDR3 drawn from the reference TRBV5-4 and TRBJ2-7 proteins, is ETGVTQSPTHLIKTRGQQVTLRCSSQSGHNTVSWYQQALGQGPQFIFQYYREEENGRGNFPPRFSGLQFPNYSSELNVNALELDDSALYLCASSRGSGTANSYEQYFGPGTRLTVT.